This TCR beta chain was sequenced for a study of T cell repertoires in cytomegalovirus infection. The CDR3 covers 13 residues. The ends were cut back, 6 bases at V and 4 bases at J, with 13 bases in the middle. Germline loops: CDR1 LNHDA, CDR2 SQIVND (reference sequence). From the reads, TCRdb called clonotypes with MiXCR, one entry per CDR3 protein. The sample has about 450,000 distinct CDR3 sequences, roughly 30% seen once; the top ten hold roughly 15%. Sequencing input: PBMCs. This TCR was sampled from a human donor in good health (CMV status not recorded). Some clones in this sample may be carry-over from other donors' samples. The J gene is TRBJ2-7, the V gene TRBV19, with D tentatively TRBD1 (5 bases). The CDR3 nucleotides are TGTGCCAGTAGCGACGCCCAGGGTTACGAGCAGTACTTC. This sequence encodes CASSDAQGYEQYF. Full variable domain (missing parts from reference TRBV19 and TRBJ2-7): DGGITQSPKYLFRKEGQNVTLSCEQNLNHDAMYWYRQDPGQGLRLIYYSQIVNDFQKGDIAEGYSVSREKKESFPLTVTSAQKNPTAFYLCASSDAQGYEQYFGPGTRLTVT.